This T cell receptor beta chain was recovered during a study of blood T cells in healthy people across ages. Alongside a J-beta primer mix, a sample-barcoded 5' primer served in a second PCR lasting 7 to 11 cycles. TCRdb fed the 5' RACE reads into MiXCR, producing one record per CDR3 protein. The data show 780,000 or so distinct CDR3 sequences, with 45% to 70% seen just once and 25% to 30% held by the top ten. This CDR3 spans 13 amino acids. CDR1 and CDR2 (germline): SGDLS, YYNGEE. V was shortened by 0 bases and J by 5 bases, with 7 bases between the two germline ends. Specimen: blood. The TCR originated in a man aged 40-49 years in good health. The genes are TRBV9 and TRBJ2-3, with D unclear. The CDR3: CASSVGTLDTQYF. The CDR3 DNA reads TGTGCCAGCAGCGTAGGGACCCTAGATACGCAGTATTTT.